The rows below give T cell receptor beta chains drawn from one sample of a study of T cell responses to AZD1222 COVID-19 vaccine. Here immunoSEQ multiplex PCR was the method, and the copy in TCRdb shows in-frame clones only, minus some. The sample shows some 150,000 clones, roughly nine tenths of them seen only once. The specimen was peripheral blood, collected after recovery from COVID-19. The origin of the receptors is an adult who had recovered from COVID-19. Each CDR3 is given with its conserved first and last residue. A D gene is named only where the DNA matches it firmly. The size field is filled for only some rows; it gives once, few, many or a size class.

clone_size	j_call	v_call	d_call	cdr3_aa	cdr3_nt
.	TRBJ2-7	TRBV18	TRBD2	CASSEGGAAYEQYF	TGTGCCAGCTCTGAGGGAGGGGCCGCCTACGAGCAGTACTTC
.	TRBJ1-2	TRBV3-1/TRBV3-2	.	CASSQGIQGFNYGYTF	TGTGCCAGCAGCCAAGGGATACAGGGCTTTAACTATGGCTACACCTTC
few	TRBJ1-2	TRBV3-1/TRBV3-2	.	CASSQVHQGHGYTF	TGTGCCAGCAGCCAAGTTCACCAGGGACATGGCTACACCTTC
few	TRBJ1-5	TRBV19	TRBD1	CASSTGTGFSNQPQHF	TGTGCCAGTAGTACAGGGACAGGCTTTAGCAATCAGCCCCAGCATTTT
.	TRBJ1-2	TRBV7-2	TRBD1	CASSLAWTGDGYTF	TGTGCCAGCAGCTTAGCGTGGACAGGGGATGGCTACACCTTC
.	TRBJ1-1	TRBV14	TRBD1	CASSRQGWIPEAFF	TGTGCCAGCAGCCGACAGGGTTGGATCCCTGAAGCTTTCTTT
.	TRBJ2-3	TRBV9	.	CASSVEGTDTQYF	TGTGCCAGCAGCGTAGAGGGGACAGATACGCAGTATTTT
.	TRBJ1-2	TRBV28	TRBD1	CASSLLGTGGRDYGYTF	TGTGCCAGCAGTTTACTCGGGACAGGAGGGAGAGACTATGGCTACACCTTC
many	TRBJ1-1	TRBV5-1	.	CASSFGQSKEAFF	TGCGCCAGCAGCTTCGGACAGAGTAAGGAAGCTTTCTTT
.	TRBJ2-5	TRBV7-3	.	CASSTYPQETQYF	TGTGCCAGCAGCACATATCCCCAAGAGACCCAGTACTTC
.	TRBJ1-1	TRBV27	TRBD1	CASRDRGLRAFF	TGTGCCAGCAGAGACAGGGGATTACGAGCTTTCTTT
.	TRBJ2-1	TRBV14	.	CASSQEMGSYNEQFF	TGTGCCAGCAGCCAAGAGATGGGCTCCTACAATGAGCAGTTCTTC
.	TRBJ1-1	TRBV6-4	.	CASRERPGWANTEAFF	TGTGCCAGCAGAGAGAGGCCAGGTTGGGCGAACACTGAAGCTTTCTTT
.	TRBJ2-3	TRBV6-1	.	CASSEGRGADTQYF	TGTGCCAGCAGTGAAGGTAGAGGGGCAGATACGCAGTATTTT
.	TRBJ1-2	TRBV5-1	TRBD1	CASSRTTGGIQYGYTF	TGCGCCAGCAGTCGGACGACAGGGGGCATTCAGTATGGCTACACCTTC
.	TRBJ2-7	TRBV7-9	.	CASTLEYEQYF	TGTGCCAGCACCCTTGAGTACGAGCAGTACTTC
.	TRBJ1-5	TRBV10-3	.	CAIAFSSNQPQHF	TGTGCCATCGCCTTTTCTAGCAATCAGCCCCAGCATTTT
.	TRBJ2-1	TRBV7-2	TRBD2	CASSPSSGSSYNEQFF	TGTGCCAGCAGCCCATCTAGCGGGAGTTCCTACAATGAGCAGTTCTTC
once	TRBJ2-2	TRBV6-5	.	CASSLLAGELFF	TGTGCCAGCAGCTTACTAGCCGGGGAGCTGTTTTTT
.	TRBJ2-7	TRBV4-3	.	CASSQDSGKNNYEQYF	TGCGCCAGCAGCCAAGACTCCGGGAAGAATAACTACGAGCAGTACTTC
.	TRBJ1-1	TRBV29-1	.	CSVEDQYKFNTEAFF	TGCAGCGTTGAAGATCAATACAAGTTTAACACTGAAGCTTTCTTT
.	TRBJ1-2	TRBV6-5	TRBD1	CASSRQGARGYTF	TGTGCCAGCAGCAGACAGGGGGCGCGAGGCTACACCTTC
once	TRBJ1-1	TRBV28	.	CASSTGPRTEAFF	TGTGCCAGCAGCACCGGCCCCCGCACTGAAGCTTTCTTT
.	TRBJ1-1	TRBV25-1	.	CASSEVGGGSNTEAFF	TGTGCCAGCAGTGAAGTCGGCGGCGGTAGCAACACTGAAGCTTTCTTT
.	TRBJ1-6	TRBV25-1	.	CASMAPLDSPLHF	TGTGCCAGCATGGCCCCCCTGGATTCACCCCTCCACTTT
.	TRBJ2-3	TRBV3-1/TRBV3-2	TRBD1	CASSHGQGLRTDTQYF	TGTGCCAGCAGCCACGGACAGGGGCTCCGGACAGATACGCAGTATTTT
once	TRBJ1-5	TRBV19	TRBD1	CASSTQDRVVTQPQHF	TGTGCCAGTAGTACGCAAGACAGGGTGGTTACTCAGCCCCAGCATTTT
.	TRBJ2-1	TRBV6-6	.	CASSLDTHSYNEQFF	TGTGCCAGCAGTTTGGACACCCACTCCTACAATGAGCAGTTCTTC
.	TRBJ1-1	TRBV19	.	CASSAGPARNTEAFF	TGTGCCAGTAGTGCCGGTCCGGCCAGGAACACTGAAGCTTTCTTT
once	TRBJ1-2	TRBV29-1	TRBD1	CSVEVGQGAGGGYTF	TGCAGCGTTGAAGTAGGACAGGGGGCAGGAGGAGGCTACACCTTC
.	TRBJ2-3	TRBV7-9	.	CAARGGRTDTQYF	TGTGCCGCCCGAGGGGGGAGGACAGATACGCAGTATTTT
.	TRBJ2-1	TRBV6-5	TRBD1	CASEGQNYNEQFF	TGTGCCAGCGAGGGACAGAACTACAATGAGCAGTTCTTC
.	TRBJ1-6	TRBV5-8	.	CASTLGWESNSPLHF	TGTGCCAGCACCTTGGGGTGGGAGTCTAATTCACCCCTCCACTTT
.	TRBJ1-2	TRBV28	.	CASSLTGSGYGYTF	TGTGCCAGCAGTTTAACAGGGTCTGGATATGGCTACACCTTC
.	TRBJ2-1	TRBV5-1	TRBD2	CASSLWRETRNEQFF	TGCGCCAGCAGCTTATGGCGGGAGACGAGGAATGAGCAGTTCTTC
.	TRBJ2-7	TRBV12-3/TRBV12-4	.	CASSTGSHEQYF	TGTGCCAGCAGTACAGGCTCCCACGAGCAGTACTTC
.	TRBJ1-2	TRBV27	TRBD1	CASSWGQGNIGYTF	TGTGCCAGCAGTTGGGGACAGGGGAATATTGGCTACACCTTC
.	TRBJ2-5	TRBV3-1/TRBV3-2	TRBD2	CASSQRGTSGSMDF	TGTGCCAGCAGCCAACGGGGGACTAGCGGGAGTATGGACTTC
.	TRBJ2-1	TRBV5-6	.	CASSSYQGYNEQFF	TGTGCCAGCAGCTCCTACCAGGGCTACAATGAGCAGTTCTTC
.	TRBJ2-1	TRBV28	.	CASRTGDSRNNEQFF	TGTGCCAGCAGAACGGGAGACTCCCGAAACAATGAGCAGTTCTTC
.	TRBJ2-7	TRBV7-9	TRBD2	CASSSPRTSGTYEQYF	TGTGCCAGCAGCTCACCCCGGACTAGCGGGACCTACGAGCAGTACTTC